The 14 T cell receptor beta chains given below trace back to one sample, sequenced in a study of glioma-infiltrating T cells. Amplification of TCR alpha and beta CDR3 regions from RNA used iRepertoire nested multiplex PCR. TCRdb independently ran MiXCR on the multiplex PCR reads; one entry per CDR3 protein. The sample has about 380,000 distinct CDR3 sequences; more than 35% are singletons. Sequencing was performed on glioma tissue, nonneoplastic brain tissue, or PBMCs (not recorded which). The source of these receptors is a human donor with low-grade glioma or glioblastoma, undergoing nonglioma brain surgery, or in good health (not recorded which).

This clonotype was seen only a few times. CDR3 nucleotides: TGTGCCAGCAGCTCTTTAGGGCCTGACACTGAAGCTTTCTTT. This gives the protein CASSSLGPDTEAFF. J is TRBJ1-1 and V is TRBV7-6; D gene unclear. CDR1 is SGHVS and CDR2 is FNYEAQ in the germline V gene. Trimming left V 4 bases short and J 3 bases short, with 12 bases between. This CDR3 region has 14 residues. The whole variable domain, remainder taken from reference TRBV7-6 and TRBJ1-1, is GAGVSQSPRYKVTKRGQDVALRCDPISGHVSLYWYRQALGQGPEFLTYFNYEAQQDKSGLPNDRFSAERPEGSISTLTIQRTEQRDSAMYRCASSSLGPDTEAFFGQGTRLTVV.

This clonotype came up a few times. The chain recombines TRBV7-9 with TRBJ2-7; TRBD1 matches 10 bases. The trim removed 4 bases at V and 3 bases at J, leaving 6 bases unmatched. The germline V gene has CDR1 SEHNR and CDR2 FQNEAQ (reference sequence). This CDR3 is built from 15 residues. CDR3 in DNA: TGTGCCAGCAGCTGGCGGGACAGGGGAAACTACGAGCAGTACTTC. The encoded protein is CASSWRDRGNYEQYF.

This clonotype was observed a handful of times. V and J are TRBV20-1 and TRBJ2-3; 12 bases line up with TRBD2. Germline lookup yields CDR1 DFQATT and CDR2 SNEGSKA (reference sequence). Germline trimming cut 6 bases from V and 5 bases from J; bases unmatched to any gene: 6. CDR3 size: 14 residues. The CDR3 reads CSALLAGGIDTQYF. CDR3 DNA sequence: TGCAGTGCCCTCCTAGCGGGAGGGATAGATACGCAGTATTTT.

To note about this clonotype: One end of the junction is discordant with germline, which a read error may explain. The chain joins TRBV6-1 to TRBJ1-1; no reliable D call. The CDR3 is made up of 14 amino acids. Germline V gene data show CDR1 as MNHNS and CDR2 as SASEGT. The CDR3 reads CATSGAGSDTEAFF. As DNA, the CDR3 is TGTGCCACCAGTGGTGCCGGGTCGGACACTGAAGCTTTCTTT.

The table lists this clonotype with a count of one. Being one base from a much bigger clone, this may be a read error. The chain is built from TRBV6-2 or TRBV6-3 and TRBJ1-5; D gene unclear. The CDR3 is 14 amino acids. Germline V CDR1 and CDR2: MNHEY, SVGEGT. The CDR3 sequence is CASSRFGANQHQHF. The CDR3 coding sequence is TGTGCCAGCAGTAGGTTCGGCGCCAATCAGCACCAGCATTTT.

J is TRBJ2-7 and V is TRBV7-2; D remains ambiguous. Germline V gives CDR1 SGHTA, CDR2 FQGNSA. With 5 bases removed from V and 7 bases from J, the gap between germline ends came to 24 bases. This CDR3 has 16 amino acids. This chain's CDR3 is CASSDGWAGPVKEQYF. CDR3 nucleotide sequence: TGTGCCAGCAGCGATGGTTGGGCAGGCCCTGTCAAGGAGCAGTACTTC.

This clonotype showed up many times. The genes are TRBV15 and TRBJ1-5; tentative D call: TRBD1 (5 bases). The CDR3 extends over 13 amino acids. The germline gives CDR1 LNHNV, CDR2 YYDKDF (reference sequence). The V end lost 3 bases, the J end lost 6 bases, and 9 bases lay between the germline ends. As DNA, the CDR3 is TGTGCCACCAGCAGGCAGGGAGGTCAGCCCCAGCATTTT. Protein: CATSRQGGQPQHF.

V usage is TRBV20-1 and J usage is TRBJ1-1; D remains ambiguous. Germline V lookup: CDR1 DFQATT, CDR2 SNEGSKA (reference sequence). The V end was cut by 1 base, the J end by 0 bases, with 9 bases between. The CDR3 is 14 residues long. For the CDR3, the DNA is TGCAGTGCTAGAGTTGCAGGTATGAACACTGAAGCTTTCTTT. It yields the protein CSARVAGMNTEAFF.

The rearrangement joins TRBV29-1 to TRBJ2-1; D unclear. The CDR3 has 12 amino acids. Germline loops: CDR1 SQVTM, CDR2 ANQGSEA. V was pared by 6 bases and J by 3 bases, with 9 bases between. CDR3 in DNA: TGCAGCGTACGGTCTGGCTACAATGAGCAGTTCTTC. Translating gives CSVRSGYNEQFF.

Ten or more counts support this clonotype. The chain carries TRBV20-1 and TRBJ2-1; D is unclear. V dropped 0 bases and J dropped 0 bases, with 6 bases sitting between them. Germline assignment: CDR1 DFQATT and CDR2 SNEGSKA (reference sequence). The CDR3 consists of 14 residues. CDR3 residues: CSAREGSSYNEQFF. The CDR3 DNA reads TGCAGTGCTAGAGAGGGGTCCTCCTACAATGAGCAGTTCTTC.

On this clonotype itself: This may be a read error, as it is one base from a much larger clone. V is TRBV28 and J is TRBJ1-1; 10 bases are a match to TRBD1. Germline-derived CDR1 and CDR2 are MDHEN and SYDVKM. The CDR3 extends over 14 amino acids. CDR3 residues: CASRDRGLNTEASF. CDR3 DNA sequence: TGTGCCAGCAGGGACAGGGGGTTGAACACTGAAGCTTCCTTT.

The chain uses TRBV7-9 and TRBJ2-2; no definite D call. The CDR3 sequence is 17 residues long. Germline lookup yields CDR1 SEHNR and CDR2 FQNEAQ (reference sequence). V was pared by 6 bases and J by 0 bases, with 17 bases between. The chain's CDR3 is CASRLRSAIANTGELFF. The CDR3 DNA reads TGTGCCAGCAGATTAAGGTCAGCCATAGCGAACACCGGGGAGCTGTTTTTT.

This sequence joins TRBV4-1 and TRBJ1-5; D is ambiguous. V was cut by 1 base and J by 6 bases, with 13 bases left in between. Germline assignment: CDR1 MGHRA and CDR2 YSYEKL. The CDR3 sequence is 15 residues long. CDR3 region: CASSQVDGHSQPQHF. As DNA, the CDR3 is TGCGCCAGCAGCCAAGTCGACGGGCACAGTCAGCCCCAGCATTTT.

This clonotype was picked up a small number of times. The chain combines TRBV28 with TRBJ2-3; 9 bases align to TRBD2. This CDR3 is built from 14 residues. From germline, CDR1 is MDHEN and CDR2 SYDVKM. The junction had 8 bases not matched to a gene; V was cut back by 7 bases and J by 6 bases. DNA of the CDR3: TGTGCCAGCAACTCACTAGCGGGCCGCGATACGCAGTATTTT. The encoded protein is CASNSLAGRDTQYF.